This TCR beta chain was identified in a study of T cells in Graves' hyperthyroidism and ophthalmopathy. Researchers took RNA transcripts and amplified the TCR beta CDR3 regions from them. With the HTBI primer set, the TCR CDR3 went through a first round of RT-PCR. TCRdb fed the multiplex PCR reads into MiXCR, producing one record per CDR3 protein. Counted here are around 690,000 distinct CDR3 sequences, 17% occurring once; the ten biggest clones make up roughly 16%. The V segment lost 5 bases and the J segment 1 base; nucleotides outside the gene matches: 3. The length of the CDR3 is 14 residues. Overall study findings and caveats: Blood also carried most thyroid clonotypes expanded above 0.001.

This clonotype was seen many times. The antigen is not known. The V gene is TRBV12-3 or TRBV12-4, the J gene TRBJ2-7, with 9 bases lining up with TRBD1. The clonotype originates from a man in his fifties or sixties with Graves' hyperthyroidism. The sample consisted of blood. The CDR3 is CASSDRGKSYEQYF. The CDR3 DNA follows: TGTGCCAGCAGTGACAGGGGGAAGTCCTACGAGCAGTACTTC.